This T cell receptor (beta chain) was documented in a study of technical replicates of blood from a handful of donors. Germline values: CDR1 SEHNR, CDR2 FQNEAQ (reference sequence). The CDR3 has 13 amino acids. V trimming: 4 bases; J trimming: 7 bases; junction bases outside the gene matches: 3. Generated by immunoSEQ multiplex PCR, the TCRdb table keeps only in-frame clones and is missing some. This repertoire shows nearly 80,000 clones, 85% to 95% found once; its top ten account for approximately 0.37%. This sequence was found in a human donor in good health. The V and J genes are TRBV7-9 and TRBJ2-4; 8 positions match TRBD1. Sample: T cells isolated from PBMCs. The CDR3 DNA follows: TGTGCCAGCAGCTCGACAGGGGAGAACATTCAGTACTTC. Translated: CASSSTGENIQYF.